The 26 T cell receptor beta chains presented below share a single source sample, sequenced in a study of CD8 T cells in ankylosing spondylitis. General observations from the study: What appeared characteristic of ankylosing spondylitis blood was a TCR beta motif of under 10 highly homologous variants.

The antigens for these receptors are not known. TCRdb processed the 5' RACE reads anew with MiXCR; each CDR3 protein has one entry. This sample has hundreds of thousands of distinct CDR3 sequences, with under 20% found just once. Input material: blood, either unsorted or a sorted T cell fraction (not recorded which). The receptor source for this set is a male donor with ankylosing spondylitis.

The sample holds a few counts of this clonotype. CDR3 sequence (DNA): TGCAGTGCTAGGGCAAACAGGGGGGGAACCTACGAGCAGTACTTC. Translation: CSARANRGGTYEQYF. The chain couples TRBV20-1 to TRBJ2-7; possibly TRBD1 for D (8 bases). The V end was cut by 3 bases, the J end by 2 bases, with 17 bases between. The CDR3 is made up of 15 amino acids. Germline CDR1 reads DFQATT; CDR2 reads SNEGSKA (reference sequence).

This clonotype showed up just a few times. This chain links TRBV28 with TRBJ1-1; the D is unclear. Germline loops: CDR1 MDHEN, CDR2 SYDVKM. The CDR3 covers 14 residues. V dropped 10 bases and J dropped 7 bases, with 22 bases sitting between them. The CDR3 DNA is TGTGCCACCTCACCACCGGGAGCCGTGGGTGAAGCTTTCTTT. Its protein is CATSPPGAVGEAFF.

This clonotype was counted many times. CDR3 DNA: TGCGCCAGCAGCTTGTCAGTAACGACAGAGAATACGCAGTATTTT. Its translation is CASSLSVTTENTQYF. This sequence joins TRBV5-1 and TRBJ2-3; maybe TRBD1 (5 bases). The CDR3 totals 15 residues. Trimming removed 1 base from V and 7 bases from J, with 16 bases in between. The germline V gene encodes CDR1 SGHRS and CDR2 YFSETQ.

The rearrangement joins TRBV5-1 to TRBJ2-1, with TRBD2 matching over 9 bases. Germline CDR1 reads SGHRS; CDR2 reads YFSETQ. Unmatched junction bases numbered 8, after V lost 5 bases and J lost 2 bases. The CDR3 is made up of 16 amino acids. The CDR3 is CASSPETSGAYNEQFF. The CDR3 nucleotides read TGCGCCAGCAGTCCCGAGACTAGCGGAGCCTACAATGAGCAGTTCTTC. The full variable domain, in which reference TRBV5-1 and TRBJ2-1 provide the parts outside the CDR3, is KAGVTQTPRYLIKTRGQQVTLSCSPISGHRSVSWYQQTPGQGLQFLFEYFSETQRNKGNFPGRFSGRQFSNSRSEMNVSTLELGDSALYLCASSPETSGAYNEQFFGPGTRLTVL.

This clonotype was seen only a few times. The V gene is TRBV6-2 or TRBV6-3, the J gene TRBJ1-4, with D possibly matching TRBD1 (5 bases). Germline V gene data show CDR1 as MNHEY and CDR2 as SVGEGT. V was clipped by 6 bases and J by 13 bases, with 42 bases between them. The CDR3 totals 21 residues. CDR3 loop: CASSPGVWVPRGDSRGRGLFF. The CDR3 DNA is TGTGCCAGCAGCCCCGGCGTTTGGGTACCTCGGGGGGATTCCCGGGGTCGAGGACTGTTTTTT.

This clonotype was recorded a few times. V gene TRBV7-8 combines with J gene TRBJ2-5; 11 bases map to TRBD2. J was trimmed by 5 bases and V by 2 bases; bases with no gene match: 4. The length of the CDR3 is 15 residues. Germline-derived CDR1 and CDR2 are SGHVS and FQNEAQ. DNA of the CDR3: TGTGCCAGCAGCTTACCTAGCGGGGGGTCGGAGACCCAGTACTTC. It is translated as CASSLPSGGSETQYF.

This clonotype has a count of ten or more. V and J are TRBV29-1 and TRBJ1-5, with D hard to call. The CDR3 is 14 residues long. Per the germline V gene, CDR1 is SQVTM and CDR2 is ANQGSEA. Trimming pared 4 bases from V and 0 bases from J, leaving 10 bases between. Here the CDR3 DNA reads TGCAGCGTTGGAGGCGGGAATAGCAATCAGCCCCAGCATTTT. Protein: CSVGGGNSNQPQHF.

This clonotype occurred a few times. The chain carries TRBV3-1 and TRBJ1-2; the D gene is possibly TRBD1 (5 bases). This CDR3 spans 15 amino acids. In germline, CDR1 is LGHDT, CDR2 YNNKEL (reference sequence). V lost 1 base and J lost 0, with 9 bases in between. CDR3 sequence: CASSQVQGANYGYTF. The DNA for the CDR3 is TGTGCCAGCAGCCAAGTTCAGGGAGCTAACTATGGCTACACCTTC.

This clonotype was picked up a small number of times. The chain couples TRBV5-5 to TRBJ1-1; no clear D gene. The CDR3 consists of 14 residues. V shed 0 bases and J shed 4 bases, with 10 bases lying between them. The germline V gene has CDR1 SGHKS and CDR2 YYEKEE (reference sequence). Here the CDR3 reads CASSLAFGITEAFF. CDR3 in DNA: TGTGCCAGCAGCTTGGCCTTCGGGATCACTGAAGCTTTCTTT.

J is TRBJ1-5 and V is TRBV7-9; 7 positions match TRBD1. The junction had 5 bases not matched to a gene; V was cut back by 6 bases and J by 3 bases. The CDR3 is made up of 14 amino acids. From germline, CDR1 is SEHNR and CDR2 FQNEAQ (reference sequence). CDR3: CASSYDRVNQPQHF. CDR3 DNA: TGTGCCAGCAGTTACGACAGGGTCAATCAGCCCCAGCATTTT.

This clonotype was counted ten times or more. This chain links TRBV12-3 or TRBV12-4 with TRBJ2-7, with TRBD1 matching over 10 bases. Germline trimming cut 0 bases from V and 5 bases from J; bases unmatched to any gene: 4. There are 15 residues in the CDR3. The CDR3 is CASSLARTGGHEQYF. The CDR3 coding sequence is TGTGCCAGCAGTTTAGCCCGGACAGGGGGGCACGAGCAGTACTTC.

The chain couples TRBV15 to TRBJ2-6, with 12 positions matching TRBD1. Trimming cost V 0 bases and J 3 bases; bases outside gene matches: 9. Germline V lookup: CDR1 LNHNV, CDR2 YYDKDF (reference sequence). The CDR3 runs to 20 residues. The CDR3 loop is CATSRDHRDRGRSGANVLTF. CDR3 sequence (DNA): TGTGCCACCAGCAGAGATCACAGGGACAGGGGGCGAAGTGGGGCCAACGTCCTGACTTTC.

This chain's CDR3 is CASSLGLSGGYTF. CDR3 bases: TGTGCCAGCAGCTTGGGCCTCTCAGGTGGCTACACCTTC. The V gene is TRBV11-2, the J gene TRBJ1-2; D uncertain. V dropped 3 bases and J dropped 7 bases, with 12 bases sitting between them. The CDR3 is 13 residues long. Germline lookup yields CDR1 SGHAT and CDR2 FQNNGV.

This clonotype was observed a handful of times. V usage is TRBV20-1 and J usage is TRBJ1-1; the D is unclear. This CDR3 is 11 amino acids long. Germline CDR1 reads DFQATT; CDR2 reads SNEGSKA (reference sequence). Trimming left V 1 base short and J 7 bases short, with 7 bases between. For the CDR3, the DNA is TGCAGTGCTAGAGTAGCGGGTGAAGCTTTCTTT. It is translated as CSARVAGEAFF.

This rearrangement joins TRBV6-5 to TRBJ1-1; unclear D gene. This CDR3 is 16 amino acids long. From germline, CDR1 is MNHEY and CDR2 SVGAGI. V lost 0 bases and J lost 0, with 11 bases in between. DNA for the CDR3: TGTGCCAGCAGTTACTCAACAGCTAGTATGAACACTGAAGCTTTCTTT. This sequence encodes CASSYSTASMNTEAFF.

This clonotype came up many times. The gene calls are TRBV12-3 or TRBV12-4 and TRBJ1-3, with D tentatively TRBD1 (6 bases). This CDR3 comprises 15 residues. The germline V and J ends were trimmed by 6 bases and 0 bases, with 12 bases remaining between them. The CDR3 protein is CASSGGLSSGNTIYF. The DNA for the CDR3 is TGTGCCAGCAGCGGGGGCCTGAGCTCTGGAAACACCATATATTTT.

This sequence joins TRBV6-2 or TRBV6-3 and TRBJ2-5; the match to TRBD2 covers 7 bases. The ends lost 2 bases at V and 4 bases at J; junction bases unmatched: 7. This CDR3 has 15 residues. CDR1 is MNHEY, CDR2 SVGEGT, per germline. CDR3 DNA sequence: TGTGCCAGCAGTTACCTGGCGGGAGTTGTAGAGACCCAGTACTTC. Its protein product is CASSYLAGVVETQYF.

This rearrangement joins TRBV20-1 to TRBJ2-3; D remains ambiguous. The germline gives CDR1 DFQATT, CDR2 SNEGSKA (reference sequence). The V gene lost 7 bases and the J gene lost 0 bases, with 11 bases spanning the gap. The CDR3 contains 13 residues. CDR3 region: CSESGGSTDTQYF. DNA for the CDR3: TGCAGTGAGAGTGGTGGGAGCACAGATACGCAGTATTTT.

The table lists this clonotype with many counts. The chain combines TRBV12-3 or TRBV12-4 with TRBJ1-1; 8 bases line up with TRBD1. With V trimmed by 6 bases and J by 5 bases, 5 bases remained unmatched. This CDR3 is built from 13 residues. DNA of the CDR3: TGTGCCAGCAGCAATACAGGGGGTACTGAAGCTTTCTTT. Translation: CASSNTGGTEAFF.

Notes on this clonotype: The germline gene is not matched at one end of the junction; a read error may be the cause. This CDR3 reads CASSLGLTETQYF. The CDR3 DNA reads as TGTGCTAGCAGCTTAGGACTCACGGAGACCCAGTACTTC. V is TRBV7-7 and J is TRBJ2-5; a possible D gene is TRBD2 (5 bases). The CDR3 covers 13 residues. Germline CDR1 reads SSHAT; CDR2 reads FNYEAQ (reference sequence).

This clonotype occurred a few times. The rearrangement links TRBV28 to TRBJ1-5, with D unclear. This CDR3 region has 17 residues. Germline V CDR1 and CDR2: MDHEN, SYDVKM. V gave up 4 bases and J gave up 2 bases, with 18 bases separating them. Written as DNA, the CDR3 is TGTGCCAGCAGTTCCCCCCGGACTGGCGGAGGCAATCAGCCCCAGCATTTT. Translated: CASSSPRTGGGNQPQHF.

The DNA for the CDR3 is TGTGCCAGCAGCTTAAGCCTAGCGGGAGGGGTTGGGGCCAACGTCCTGACTTTC. It translates to CASSLSLAGGVGANVLTF. The J gene is TRBJ2-6, the V gene TRBV7-2, with 12 positions matching TRBD2. Looked up from germline, CDR1 is SGHTA and CDR2 is FQGNSA. With 2 bases clipped from V and 3 bases from J, the junction kept 5 bases outside the gene matches. CDR3 size: 18 residues.

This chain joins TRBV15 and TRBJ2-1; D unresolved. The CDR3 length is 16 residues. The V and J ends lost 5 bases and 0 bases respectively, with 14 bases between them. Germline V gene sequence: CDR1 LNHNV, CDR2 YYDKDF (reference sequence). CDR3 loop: CATSPIRPSSYNEQFF. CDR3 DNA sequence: TGTGCCACCAGCCCAATACGACCGAGCTCCTACAATGAGCAGTTCTTC.

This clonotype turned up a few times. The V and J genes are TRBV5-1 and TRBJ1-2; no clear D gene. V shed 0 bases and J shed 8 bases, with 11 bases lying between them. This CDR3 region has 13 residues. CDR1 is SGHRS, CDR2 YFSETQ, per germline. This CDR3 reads CASSLVVERGYTF. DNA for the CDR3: TGCGCCAGCAGCTTGGTTGTGGAGCGCGGCTACACCTTC.

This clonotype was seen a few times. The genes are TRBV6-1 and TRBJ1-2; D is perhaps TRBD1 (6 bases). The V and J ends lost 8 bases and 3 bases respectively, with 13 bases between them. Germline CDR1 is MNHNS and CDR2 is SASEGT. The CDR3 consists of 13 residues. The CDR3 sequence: CASQTGAHYGYTF. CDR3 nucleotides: TGTGCCAGCCAGACGGGGGCTCACTATGGCTACACCTTC.

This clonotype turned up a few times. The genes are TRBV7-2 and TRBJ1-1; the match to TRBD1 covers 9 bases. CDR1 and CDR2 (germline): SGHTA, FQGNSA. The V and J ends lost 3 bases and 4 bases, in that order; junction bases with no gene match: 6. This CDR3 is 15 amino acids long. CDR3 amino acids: CASSLAQGAGTEAFF. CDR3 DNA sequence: TGTGCCAGCAGCTTGGCACAGGGGGCGGGCACTGAAGCTTTCTTT.